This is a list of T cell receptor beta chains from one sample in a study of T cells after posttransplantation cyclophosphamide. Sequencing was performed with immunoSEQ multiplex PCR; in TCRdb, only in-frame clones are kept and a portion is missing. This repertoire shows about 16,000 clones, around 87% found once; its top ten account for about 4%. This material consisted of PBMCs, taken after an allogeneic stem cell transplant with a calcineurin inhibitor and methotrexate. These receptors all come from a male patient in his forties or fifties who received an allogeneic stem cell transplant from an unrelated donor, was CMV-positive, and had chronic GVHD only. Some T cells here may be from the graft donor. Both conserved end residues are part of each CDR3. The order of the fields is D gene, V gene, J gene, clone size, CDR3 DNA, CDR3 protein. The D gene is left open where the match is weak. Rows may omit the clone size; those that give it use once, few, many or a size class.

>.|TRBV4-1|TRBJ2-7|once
TGCGCCAGCAGCCAAGGGGGTTCTGGTGGCAGCCGATTAAGGGAGGAGTACTTC
CASSQGGSGGSRLREEYF
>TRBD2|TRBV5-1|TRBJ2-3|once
TGCGCCAGCAAAAAGCGGGGGGGCGGTACAGATACGCAGTATTTT
CASKKRGGGTDTQYF
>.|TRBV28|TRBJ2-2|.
TGTGCCAGCAGAGCCCACACCGGGGAGCTGTTTTTT
CASRAHTGELFF
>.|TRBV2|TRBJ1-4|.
TGTGCCAGCAAACGAGAGAGACAGATTAATGAAAAACTGTTTTTT
CASKRERQINEKLFF
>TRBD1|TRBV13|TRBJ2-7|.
TGTGCCAGCAGCTTAAACAGGGGGGTTACCTACGAGCAGTACTTC
CASSLNRGVTYEQYF
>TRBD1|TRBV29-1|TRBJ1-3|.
TGCAGCGTCAGGACAGGGGGAGGAAACACCATATATTTT
CSVRTGGGNTIYF
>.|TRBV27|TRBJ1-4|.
TGTGCCAGCAGTTTATCTCAGGGGTTTAGTGAAAAACTGTTTTTT
CASSLSQGFSEKLFF
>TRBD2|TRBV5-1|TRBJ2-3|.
TGCGCCAGCAGCTTGCAGCGGGAGTTGACAGATACGCAGTATTTT
CASSLQRELTDTQYF
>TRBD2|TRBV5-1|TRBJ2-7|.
TGCGCCAGCAGCTTTACTAGCGAAAGCTCCTACGAGCAGTACTTC
CASSFTSESSYEQYF
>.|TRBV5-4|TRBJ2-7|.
TGTGCCAGCAGCTCGGACTCTGACGAGCAGTACTTC
CASSSDSDEQYF
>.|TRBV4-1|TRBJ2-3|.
TGCGCCAGCAGCCCTCTGGGGGGAGAGGGTCGGGATACGCAGTATTTT
CASSPLGGEGRDTQYF
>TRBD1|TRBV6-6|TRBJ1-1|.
TGTGCCACTCGGGGGGGACAGGGTCGAGCTTTCTTT
CATRGGQGRAFF
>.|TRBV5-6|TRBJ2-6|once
TGTGCCAGCAGCTTGGTAGTCTCTGGGGCCAACGTCCTGACTTTC
CASSLVVSGANVLTF
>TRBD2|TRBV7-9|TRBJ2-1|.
TGTGCCAGCAGCCGGAATTTAGCGGGGGAAGCTTACAATGAGCAGTTCTTC
CASSRNLAGEAYNEQFF
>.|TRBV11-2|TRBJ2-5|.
TGTGCCAGCAGCTTAGGTGGGCCCCGGGAGACCCAGTACTTC
CASSLGGPRETQYF
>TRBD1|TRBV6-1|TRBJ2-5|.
TGTGCCAGCAGGAGGCTGACAGGGAGCCAAGAGACCCAGTACTTC
CASRRLTGSQETQYF
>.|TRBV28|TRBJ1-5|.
TGTGCCAGCACCTTAGGGGGTGGGCAGCCCCAGCATTTT
CASTLGGGQPQHF
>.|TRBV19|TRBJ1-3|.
TGTGCCAGTAGTACGGACAGTCTCTCTGGAAACACCATATATTTT
CASSTDSLSGNTIYF
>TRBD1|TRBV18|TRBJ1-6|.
TGTGCCAGCTCACCGGCCGGGACAGGGATTAATTCACCCCTCCACTTT
CASSPAGTGINSPLHF
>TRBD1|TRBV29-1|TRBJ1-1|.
TGCAGCTTTTCCAGGGGGCTGAACACTGAAGCTTTCTTT
CSFSRGLNTEAFF
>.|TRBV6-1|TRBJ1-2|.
TGTGCCAGCAGTCCCGGGACACCCAACTATGGCTACACCTTC
CASSPGTPNYGYTF
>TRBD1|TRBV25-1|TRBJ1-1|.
TGTGCCAGCAGTGCCCCCCGACAGGGCTTTGGGGCTTTCTTT
CASSAPRQGFGAFF
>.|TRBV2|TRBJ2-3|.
TGTGCCAGCAGAAGCTCCCGCGGGCGAGGTACAGATACGCAGTATTTT
CASRSSRGRGTDTQYF
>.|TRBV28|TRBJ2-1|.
TGTGCCAGCAGTCCTCCCCCCTCGTATGAGCAGTTCTTC
CASSPPPSYEQFF
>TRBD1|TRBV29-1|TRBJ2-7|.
TGCAGCGTTGCTTGGGACAGGGCAAACGAGCAGTACTTC
CSVAWDRANEQYF
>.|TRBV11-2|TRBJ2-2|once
TGTGCCAGCAGCTTAGGAGGGACGAACACCGGGGAGCTGTTTTTT
CASSLGGTNTGELFF
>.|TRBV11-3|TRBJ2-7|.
TGTGCCAGCAGCTTGATCTGGACAGTCGATGGGGGCTACGAGCAGTACTTC
CASSLIWTVDGGYEQYF
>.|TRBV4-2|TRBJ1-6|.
TGTGCCAGCAGCCCTAACAGGAACGATTCACCCCTCCACTTT
CASSPNRNDSPLHF
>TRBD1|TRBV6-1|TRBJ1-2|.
TGTGCCAGTCATGACAGGGGGATCTATGGCTACACCTTC
CASHDRGIYGYTF
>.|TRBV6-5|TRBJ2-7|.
TGTGCCAGCAGGGCAAGATTAAATTCCTACGAGCAGTACTTC
CASRARLNSYEQYF
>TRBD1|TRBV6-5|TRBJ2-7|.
TGTGCCAGCAGTTACCTTCTGGGGACAGGGCCTAACGAGCAGTACTTC
CASSYLLGTGPNEQYF
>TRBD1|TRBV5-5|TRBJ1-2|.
TGTGCCAGCAGCTTAACCGGGACAGGGTCCTTCTATGGCTACACCTTC
CASSLTGTGSFYGYTF
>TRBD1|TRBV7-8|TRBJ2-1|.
TGTGCCAGCAGCTCAACAGGGGTATGGAACAATGAGCAGTTCTTC
CASSSTGVWNNEQFF
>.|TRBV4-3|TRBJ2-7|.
TGCGCCAGCAGCCAAGATATGGGGGGCTCCTACGAGCAGTACTTC
CASSQDMGGSYEQYF
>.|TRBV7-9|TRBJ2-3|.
TGTGCCAGCAGCGTAGGGAGAGATACGCAGTATTTT
CASSVGRDTQYF
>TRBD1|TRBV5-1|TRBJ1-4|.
TGCGCCAGCAGCCTGGCCGGGACAGGGGCTGAAAAACTGTTTTTT
CASSLAGTGAEKLFF
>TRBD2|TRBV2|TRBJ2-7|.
TGTGCCAGCATCGAAGGGACTAGCGGAGCCTACGAGCAGTACTTC
CASIEGTSGAYEQYF
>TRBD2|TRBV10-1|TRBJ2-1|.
TGCGCCAGCAGTGAATTGGTGGGGGGGGTCGACAATGAGCAGTTCTTC
CASSELVGGVDNEQFF
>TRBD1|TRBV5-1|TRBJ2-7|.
TGCGCCAGCAGAAGACAGGGGGAAGGCTACGAGCAGTACTTC
CASRRQGEGYEQYF
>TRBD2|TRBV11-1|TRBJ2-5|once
TGTGCCAGCAGCTCGCCCCTAGAGGGCGCGGGAGGCAACCGGGAGACCCAGTACTTC
CASSSPLEGAGGNRETQYF
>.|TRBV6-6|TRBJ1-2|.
TGTGCCAGCAGTCCAAAAAAGGACAGCTACTATGGCTACACCTTC
CASSPKKDSYYGYTF
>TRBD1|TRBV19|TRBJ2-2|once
TGTGCCAGCACACAGGGGGACACCGGGGAGCTGTTTTTT
CASTQGDTGELFF
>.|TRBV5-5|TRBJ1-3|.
TGTGCCAGCAGCTCCCATGTCTCTGGAAACACCATATATTTT
CASSSHVSGNTIYF
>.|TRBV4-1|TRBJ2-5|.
TGCGCCAGCAGCCAAGGTTCAGGGCCGTACGAGACCCAGTACTTC
CASSQGSGPYETQYF
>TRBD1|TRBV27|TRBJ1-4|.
TGTGCCAGCAGTTTACAGGGGGATGAAAAACTGTTTTTT
CASSLQGDEKLFF
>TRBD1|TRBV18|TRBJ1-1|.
TGTGCCAGCTCACCTTCGACAGGGGGTTGGGTTGAAGCTTTCTTT
CASSPSTGGWVEAFF
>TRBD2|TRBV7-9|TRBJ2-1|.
TGTGCCAGCAGCTTAAAGTCGGGCGGGGGGGATGAGCAGTTCTTC
CASSLKSGGGDEQFF
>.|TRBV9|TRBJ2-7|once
TGTGCCAGCAGCGTAGACGGCTACGAGCAGTACTTC
CASSVDGYEQYF
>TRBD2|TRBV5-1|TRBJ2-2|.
TGCGCCAGCAGCTCTGGGACTAGCGGGAGAAAAGGGGACAGGGAGCTGTTTTTT
CASSSGTSGRKGDRELFF
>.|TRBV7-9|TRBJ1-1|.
TGTGCCAGCAGCTTTTCGGGTTCCGGGACTGAAGCTTTCTTT
CASSFSGSGTEAFF
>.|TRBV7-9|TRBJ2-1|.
TGTGCCAGCAGCTTAGTCGTCAGCTACAATGAGCAGTTCTTC
CASSLVVSYNEQFF
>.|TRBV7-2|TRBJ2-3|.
TGTGCCAGCAGCTTAGAGGGGACTGGCACAGATACGCAGTATTTT
CASSLEGTGTDTQYF
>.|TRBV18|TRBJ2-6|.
TGTGCCAGCTCATCGGGAAACTCTGGGGCCAACGTCCTGACTTTC
CASSSGNSGANVLTF
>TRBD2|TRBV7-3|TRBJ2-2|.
TGTGCCAGCAGCCGGACTAGATTCTCCGGGGAGCTGTTTTTT
CASSRTRFSGELFF
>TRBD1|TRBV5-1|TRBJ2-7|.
TGCGCCAGCAAAAAAGCCGGGACAGGAGATTACGAGCAGTACTTC
CASKKAGTGDYEQYF
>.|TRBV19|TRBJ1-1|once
TGTGCCAGTCTTCTCGCCAAGGGAGCCACTGAAGCTTTCTTT
CASLLAKGATEAFF
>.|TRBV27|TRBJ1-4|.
TGTGCCAGCAGTTTTGACAGCCTTAATGAAAAACTGTTTTTT
CASSFDSLNEKLFF
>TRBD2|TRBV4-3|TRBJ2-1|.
TGCGCCAGCAGCCAAGTAGTATGGGAGGGATACAATGAGCAGTTCTTC
CASSQVVWEGYNEQFF
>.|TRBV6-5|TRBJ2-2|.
TGTGCCAGCAGCCACACCGCAGCGGACACCGGGGAGCTGTTTTTT
CASSHTAADTGELFF